This record looks at one TCR beta chain sequence and its context. The PCR employed 60 Vbeta primers together with 13 Jbeta primers. TCRdb's copy holds only in-frame clones and misses some; the assay was immunoSEQ multiplex PCR. The sample contains 240,000 or so clones, 81% of which appear only once. This sample was included in a study of cytomegalovirus exposure and HLA in healthy donors. V lost 6 bases to trimming and J lost 0 bases, with 6 bases between them. Germline V gives CDR1 MNHEY, CDR2 SVGAGI. This CDR3 spans 12 amino acids. Material for sequencing was PBMCs. The TCR originated in a woman aged 55 to 70 in good health and CMV-seropositive. This sequence joins TRBV6-5 and TRBJ2-7, with TRBD1 as a possible D gene (6 bases). The CDR3 DNA reads TGTGCCAGCAGGGGGGCCTCCTACGAGCAGTACTTC. Translating gives CASRGASYEQYF.